These T cell receptor beta chains were read from a single sample in a study of T cell responses to AZD1222 COVID-19 vaccine. Profiled with immunoSEQ multiplex PCR; TCRdb holds only in-frame clones, not every one. The profile shows approximately 80,000 clones, approximately 90% of them singletons. The specimen was peripheral blood, collected 28 days after the second AZD1222 dose. The receptors were sampled from an adult who received the AZD1222 COVID-19 vaccine. CDR3s include the opening cysteine and the closing phenylalanine or tryptophan. The order of the fields is CDR3 DNA, CDR3 protein, V gene, clone size, CDR3 length, D gene, J gene. A D gene is named only where the DNA matches it firmly. A clone size is listed for some rows: how often the clone was seen (once, few, many), or a class if it is expanded.

CDR3nt: TGTGCCATCAGTAAGGGAGCCCTCTCTGGGGCCAACGTCCTGACTTTC
CDR3aa: CAISKGALSGANVLTF
v_gene: TRBV10-3
abundance: .
len: 16
d_gene: .
j_gene: TRBJ2-6

CDR3nt: TGTGCCAGCAGCTTAGTAATTCTCTCGGGACAGGGATATACTGAAGCTTTCTTT
CDR3aa: CASSLVILSGQGYTEAFF
v_gene: TRBV7-2
abundance: .
len: 18
d_gene: TRBD1
j_gene: TRBJ1-1

CDR3nt: TGTGCCAGCAGCTTGATCGGTACTGGAAACACCATATATTTT
CDR3aa: CASSLIGTGNTIYF
v_gene: TRBV5-4
abundance: .
len: 14
d_gene: .
j_gene: TRBJ1-3

CDR3nt: TGTGCCAGCTTACTTGGCGGGACCTACGAGCAGTACTTC
CDR3aa: CASLLGGTYEQYF
v_gene: TRBV12-3/TRBV12-4
abundance: .
len: 13
d_gene: .
j_gene: TRBJ2-7

CDR3nt: TGCAGTGCTAGTCCTGGACAGCGCTATAGCAATCAGCCCCAGCATTTT
CDR3aa: CSASPGQRYSNQPQHF
v_gene: TRBV20-1
abundance: .
len: 16
d_gene: .
j_gene: TRBJ1-5

CDR3nt: TGTGCCAGCAGTCCGCGGATGAGCCTCTCCTACGAGCAGTACTTC
CDR3aa: CASSPRMSLSYEQYF
v_gene: TRBV2
abundance: .
len: 15
d_gene: .
j_gene: TRBJ2-7

CDR3nt: TGTGCCAGCAGCCCAGGACAGGGAGGCGGATATGGCTACACCTTC
CDR3aa: CASSPGQGGGYGYTF
v_gene: TRBV7-8
abundance: .
len: 15
d_gene: TRBD1
j_gene: TRBJ1-2

CDR3nt: TGTGCCAGCAGCCCCGTGGGAGGTTCACCCCTCCACTTT
CDR3aa: CASSPVGGSPLHF
v_gene: TRBV7-8
abundance: .
len: 13
d_gene: .
j_gene: TRBJ1-6

CDR3nt: TGTGCCAGCAGCCGACCCGTTGGGGCCTCCGGGGAGCTGTTTTTT
CDR3aa: CASSRPVGASGELFF
v_gene: TRBV6-5
abundance: .
len: 15
d_gene: .
j_gene: TRBJ2-2

CDR3nt: TGTGCCAGCAGCCGAGGGGGGGGCCCCAAGGACGAGCAGTACTTC
CDR3aa: CASSRGGGPKDEQYF
v_gene: TRBV13
abundance: .
len: 15
d_gene: .
j_gene: TRBJ2-7

CDR3nt: TGTGCCACCAGTGATTATAAGCGGAGCACAGATACGCAGTATTTT
CDR3aa: CATSDYKRSTDTQYF
v_gene: TRBV24-1
abundance: .
len: 15
d_gene: .
j_gene: TRBJ2-3

CDR3nt: TGTGCCAGTGGGCGGGGAGGGGGCGTCGGCTACACCTTC
CDR3aa: CASGRGGGVGYTF
v_gene: TRBV6-5
abundance: .
len: 13
d_gene: TRBD1
j_gene: TRBJ1-2

CDR3nt: TGCGCCAGCAGCTTTAACAGACCGAGCTCCTACGAGCAGTACTTC
CDR3aa: CASSFNRPSSYEQYF
v_gene: TRBV5-1
abundance: .
len: 15
d_gene: .
j_gene: TRBJ2-7

CDR3nt: TGTGCCAGCAGTAGACCGGGACAGGGTCTCTACGAGCAGTACTTC
CDR3aa: CASSRPGQGLYEQYF
v_gene: TRBV6-6
abundance: .
len: 15
d_gene: TRBD1
j_gene: TRBJ2-7

CDR3nt: TGTGCCATCTCAGGGCCGGAGAACACTGAAGCTTTCTTT
CDR3aa: CAISGPENTEAFF
v_gene: TRBV10-3
abundance: .
len: 13
d_gene: .
j_gene: TRBJ1-1

CDR3nt: TGTGCCAGCAGTTACTCAAGGCGGAACATGGGAGCTTTCTTT
CDR3aa: CASSYSRRNMGAFF
v_gene: TRBV6-5
abundance: few
len: 14
d_gene: .
j_gene: TRBJ1-1

CDR3nt: TGTGCCAGCAGCTACCCAACAGGGGAGCATGGCTACACCTTC
CDR3aa: CASSYPTGEHGYTF
v_gene: TRBV5-6
abundance: .
len: 14
d_gene: TRBD1
j_gene: TRBJ1-2

CDR3nt: TGTGCCAGCAGCCCGCGGACAGGGATGGCTAATTCACCCCTCCACTTT
CDR3aa: CASSPRTGMANSPLHF
v_gene: TRBV11-3
abundance: once
len: 16
d_gene: TRBD1
j_gene: TRBJ1-6

CDR3nt: TGTGCCAGCAGTTACGGGCGCTGGCAGTTCTTC
CDR3aa: CASSYGRWQFF
v_gene: TRBV6-2/TRBV6-3
abundance: .
len: 11
d_gene: .
j_gene: TRBJ2-1

CDR3nt: TGTGCCAGCAGCCAAGGAGACGGGGGGACCCAGTACTTC
CDR3aa: CASSQGDGGTQYF
v_gene: TRBV3-1/TRBV3-2
abundance: .
len: 13
d_gene: .
j_gene: TRBJ2-5

CDR3nt: TGCGCCAGCAGCTTCTCGGGGGGCGAGTACAATGAGCAGTTCTTC
CDR3aa: CASSFSGGEYNEQFF
v_gene: TRBV5-1
abundance: few
len: 15
d_gene: .
j_gene: TRBJ2-1

CDR3nt: TGTGCCAGCAGCCCAATTGGGGGTGTCCCGGGACTAGCCAACACCGGGGAGCTGTTTTTT
CDR3aa: CASSPIGGVPGLANTGELFF
v_gene: TRBV7-6
abundance: .
len: 20
d_gene: TRBD2
j_gene: TRBJ2-2

CDR3nt: TGTGCCAGCAGACGACAAATAAATCAGCCCCAGCATTTT
CDR3aa: CASRRQINQPQHF
v_gene: TRBV2
abundance: .
len: 13
d_gene: .
j_gene: TRBJ1-5

CDR3nt: TGTGCCAGCAGCCCTGCAGGGCCCTCTAGCACAGATACGCAGTATTTT
CDR3aa: CASSPAGPSSTDTQYF
v_gene: TRBV7-3
abundance: once
len: 16
d_gene: .
j_gene: TRBJ2-3

CDR3nt: TGTGCCAGCAGTACCGGTCTCGGCGATGGCTACACCTTC
CDR3aa: CASSTGLGDGYTF
v_gene: TRBV6-5
abundance: .
len: 13
d_gene: .
j_gene: TRBJ1-2

CDR3nt: TGTGCCAGCAGCGCAGTTGCGGGGGCGGGGGTAACCGGGGAGCTGTTTTTT
CDR3aa: CASSAVAGAGVTGELFF
v_gene: TRBV5-5
abundance: .
len: 17
d_gene: .
j_gene: TRBJ2-2

CDR3nt: TGCGCCAGCAAGACAGGGCGCAATGGCGATACGCAGTATTTT
CDR3aa: CASKTGRNGDTQYF
v_gene: TRBV5-1
abundance: .
len: 14
d_gene: TRBD1
j_gene: TRBJ2-3

CDR3nt: TGCGCCACCCTGTATAGCTCCTACAATGAGCAGTTCTTC
CDR3aa: CATLYSSYNEQFF
v_gene: TRBV10-2
abundance: few
len: 13
d_gene: .
j_gene: TRBJ2-1

CDR3nt: TGTGCCACCAGTGGGTCTAGCGGGACAGAAGAGCAGTTCTTC
CDR3aa: CATSGSSGTEEQFF
v_gene: TRBV24-1
abundance: once
len: 14
d_gene: TRBD2
j_gene: TRBJ2-1

CDR3nt: TGTGCCAGCAGCTCCAGGATCTCGAACACTGAAGCTTTCTTT
CDR3aa: CASSSRISNTEAFF
v_gene: TRBV2
abundance: .
len: 14
d_gene: .
j_gene: TRBJ1-1

CDR3nt: TGTGCCAGCAGTCAGGGACAGGGCCACGAGCAGTACTTC
CDR3aa: CASSQGQGHEQYF
v_gene: TRBV12-3/TRBV12-4
abundance: .
len: 13
d_gene: TRBD1
j_gene: TRBJ2-7

CDR3nt: TGTGCCAGCAGCGAGGGGAACTATGGCTACACCTTC
CDR3aa: CASSEGNYGYTF
v_gene: TRBV3-1/TRBV3-2
abundance: .
len: 12
d_gene: .
j_gene: TRBJ1-2

CDR3nt: TGTGCCAGCAGCTCATTTAGACTAGCGGGTACTCCCACAGATACGCAGTATTTT
CDR3aa: CASSSFRLAGTPTDTQYF
v_gene: TRBV13
abundance: .
len: 18
d_gene: TRBD2
j_gene: TRBJ2-3

CDR3nt: TGTGCCAGCAGTTACTCGTCCAGTGGCACTGAAGCTTTCTTT
CDR3aa: CASSYSSSGTEAFF
v_gene: TRBV6-5
abundance: .
len: 14
d_gene: .
j_gene: TRBJ1-1

CDR3nt: TGTGCCAGCAGCCAAGTCCCGACAGGGTTTAATGGTGAAGCTTTCTTT
CDR3aa: CASSQVPTGFNGEAFF
v_gene: TRBV3-1/TRBV3-2
abundance: .
len: 16
d_gene: TRBD1
j_gene: TRBJ1-1

CDR3nt: TGTGCCAGCAGTCCGCTAGCGGGATCCGCCAATGAGCAGTTCTTC
CDR3aa: CASSPLAGSANEQFF
v_gene: TRBV6-6
abundance: .
len: 15
d_gene: TRBD2
j_gene: TRBJ2-1

CDR3nt: TGTGCCAGCAGGGGGGACCCCCAGGACTCCTACAATGAGCAGTTCTTC
CDR3aa: CASRGDPQDSYNEQFF
v_gene: TRBV5-4
abundance: .
len: 16
d_gene: .
j_gene: TRBJ2-1

CDR3nt: TGTGCCATCAGTTTGCAGGGTAGGGCGAACACTGAAGCTTTCTTT
CDR3aa: CAISLQGRANTEAFF
v_gene: TRBV10-3
abundance: .
len: 15
d_gene: .
j_gene: TRBJ1-1

CDR3nt: TGTGCCAGCATTTTAACGAGGACAGTTTACGAGCAGTACTTC
CDR3aa: CASILTRTVYEQYF
v_gene: TRBV2
abundance: .
len: 14
d_gene: .
j_gene: TRBJ2-7

CDR3nt: TGTGCCAGCAGTCCCAGGACGGACCCTAGGTATGGCTACACCTTC
CDR3aa: CASSPRTDPRYGYTF
v_gene: TRBV27
abundance: .
len: 15
d_gene: .
j_gene: TRBJ1-2

CDR3nt: TGTGCCAGCAGGCGGCAGCCCGGGCAGCCCCAGCATTTT
CDR3aa: CASRRQPGQPQHF
v_gene: TRBV11-2
abundance: once
len: 13
d_gene: .
j_gene: TRBJ1-5

CDR3nt: TGCGCCAGCAGCTTGGACGCTAGCGGGAGAGGTCGCGAGCAGTACTTC
CDR3aa: CASSLDASGRGREQYF
v_gene: TRBV5-1
abundance: .
len: 16
d_gene: TRBD2
j_gene: TRBJ2-7

CDR3nt: TGTGCCACCAGTGCCTCGGGACCTGCTTACGCGGACGAGCAGTACTTC
CDR3aa: CATSASGPAYADEQYF
v_gene: TRBV24-1
abundance: .
len: 16
d_gene: .
j_gene: TRBJ2-7

CDR3nt: TGTGCCAGCTACTGGGGGGCACACTCGAACACTGAAGCTTTCTTT
CDR3aa: CASYWGAHSNTEAFF
v_gene: TRBV7-8
abundance: .
len: 15
d_gene: .
j_gene: TRBJ1-1

CDR3nt: TGCGCCAGCAGCCAGTCGGCGGGGGGCACCGGGGAGCTGTTTTTT
CDR3aa: CASSQSAGGTGELFF
v_gene: TRBV4-3
abundance: once
len: 15
d_gene: TRBD2
j_gene: TRBJ2-2

CDR3nt: TGCGCCAGCAGCCTGGACAGGGTAGTCAGGGATACGCAGTATTTT
CDR3aa: CASSLDRVVRDTQYF
v_gene: TRBV5-1
abundance: once
len: 15
d_gene: TRBD1
j_gene: TRBJ2-3